What follows are 8 T cell receptor beta chains derived from one specimen sequenced in a study of T cell clones after liver transplantation. Using immunoSEQ multiplex PCR, the repertoire was profiled, and TCRdb retains in-frame clones only, with some absent. The sample consists of some 110,000 clones, around 83% of them appearing once. Material: CD4+ T cells from blood, obtained before liver transplant. Source of these receptors: a human donor who received a liver transplant.

The V call is TRBV27, the J call TRBJ1-5; D not certain. Trimming shortened V by 3 bases and J by 5 bases, and 11 bases separated the two germline ends. Germline assignment: CDR1 MNHEY and CDR2 SMNVEV (reference sequence). This CDR3 region has 14 residues. CDR3 in DNA: TGTGCCAGCAGTTTCGTACAGACACATCAGCCCCAGCATTTT. Residues: CASSFVQTHQPQHF.

The chain links TRBV4-1 to TRBJ1-4, with 8 bases fitting TRBD1. CDR3 length: 17 residues. J gave up 10 bases and V 0 bases, and 13 bases lay outside the gene matches. Germline CDR1 MGHRA, CDR2 YSYEKL. CDR3 residues: CASSQDWDSGGLGKLFF. The CDR3 DNA follows: TGCGCCAGCAGCCAAGATTGGGATTCAGGGGGCTTAGGAAAACTGTTTTTT.

The V call is TRBV28, the J call TRBJ2-1, with 7 positions matching TRBD2. With V trimmed by 4 bases and J by 6 bases, 3 bases remained unmatched. The CDR3 has 13 amino acids. Germline V gene data show CDR1 as MDHEN and CDR2 as SYDVKM. CDR3 coding DNA: TGTGCCAGCAGTTCGGGACTACTCAATGAGCAGTTCTTC. Its translation is CASSSGLLNEQFF.

This clone has just a few counts. The V gene is TRBV6-5, the J gene TRBJ1-2; 8 nucleotides line up with TRBD1. Trimming took 0 bases from V and 8 from J; bases not matched to a gene: 11. This CDR3 region has 16 residues. Germline V gene data show CDR1 as MNHEY and CDR2 as SVGAGI. CDR3 residues: CASSYSPSPTGGGYTF. As DNA, the CDR3 is TGTGCCAGCAGTTACTCCCCCTCGCCTACAGGGGGAGGCTACACCTTC.

The gene calls are TRBV7-7 and TRBJ1-2; D remains ambiguous. V gave up 5 bases and J gave up 1 base, with 11 bases separating them. The germline gives CDR1 SSHAT, CDR2 FNYEAQ (reference sequence). This CDR3 contains 14 residues. CDR3 DNA: TGTGCCAGCAGCACCAGGACGGGTAACTATGGCTACACCTTC. It is translated as CASSTRTGNYGYTF.

The rearrangement uses TRBV29-1 and TRBJ2-1; unclear D gene. Germline V gene data show CDR1 as SQVTM and CDR2 as ANQGSEA. Trimming pared 3 bases from V and 0 bases from J, leaving 6 bases between. The CDR3 loop spans 13 amino acids. CDR3 nucleotides: TGCAGCGTTGACATCTACTCCTACAATGAGCAGTTCTTC. It codes for CSVDIYSYNEQFF.

In its sample, this clone was seen once. The CDR3 region has the DNA TGTGCCAGCAGTTTCGGACAGGGGGGGGAGCCCCAGCATTTT. The encoded protein is CASSFGQGGEPQHF. The chain has TRBV27 and TRBJ1-5; 10 bases are a match to TRBD1. Germline CDR1 is MNHEY and CDR2 is SMNVEV (reference sequence). After removal of 3 bases from V and 8 bases from J, the junction contained 4 bases not matched to a gene. The CDR3 contains 14 residues.

In its sample, this clone was seen once. This rearrangement joins TRBV4-3 to TRBJ1-2, with D maybe TRBD1 (5 bases). Germline loops: CDR1 LGHNA, CDR2 YSLEER. Trimming took 0 bases from V and 2 from J, leaving 7 bases between them. The CDR3 is 14 amino acids. CDR3 sequence (DNA): TGCGCCAGCAGCCAAGATACAGGAAACTATGGCTACACCTTC. As protein: CASSQDTGNYGYTF.